Detailed here is one T cell receptor beta chain. This clone was counted only a few times. Its specific antigen is unknown. It has no much larger one-base neighbor in the sample; base qualities were not kept. This entry comes from a study of cytomegalovirus exposure and HLA in healthy donors (dated by TCRdb to between 2016 and 2019). With regard to the full study: An earlier analysis of fewer than 750 of the donors reported 276 Gb of sequence data and 117 million unique TCR beta sequences obtained from 180 million or so T cells. About 320 gigabases of sequencing data and approximately 85 million unique TCR sequences were included in an early release covering about 700 HLA-typed donors. Five DR-DQ haplotypes were handled as single units for association and clustering because linkage in the cohort was strong. A later analysis re-analyzed previously published TCR beta repertoires from 660 or so donors and added high-resolution HLA genotyping to study TCR occurrence patterns. Genome-wide SNP genotypes for about 55% of the roughly 670 donors were used in a later genetic analysis, which treated that subset as a discovery cohort. To predict cytomegalovirus infection status, the study combined high-throughput TCR immunosequencing, statistical association of individual TCRs with disease status, and machine learning. In an earlier analysis of roughly 600 of the donors, high-throughput TCR beta sequencing was used to judge whether each TCR beta V gene segment behaved as functional or pseudogenic. Among the roughly 380 genotyped donors, approximately 81% belonged to the genetic ancestry cluster associated with self-reported Caucasian donors. Along with the approximately 620-subject first cohort, a separate validation cohort of about 110 different subjects was used. The T cell repertoires of 666 subjects were profiled by immunosequencing and related to cytomegalovirus serostatus. Across about 370 genotyped donors of the cohort, an average of about 220,000 unique TCR beta nucleotide sequences per donor were sequenced, and 15% to 20% of those sequences were non-productive. Rather than drawing on any new phenotypic data, the later analysis identified candidate immune exposures from TCR beta sequences and the way those sequences occurred across donors. The study was designed to test whether signatures of past pathogen exposure could be identified by cataloging public T cell receptors. The number of typed donors differed by locus: about 620-640 for A, B, C, DRB1 and DQB1; approximately 520 for DQA1; around 580 for DPA1; and around 450 for DPB1. HLA typing covered class I and class II loci at four-digit resolution. Donor age, sex, ethnicity and CMV serostatus were compiled alongside the repertoire data. Every discovery cohort repertoire had been produced on one sequencing platform. What the authors observed across the whole study: Assigning TCR associations to individual alleles was difficult when HLA alleles, especially DR and DQ, strongly co-occurred. In vitro tests confirmed that three of the cytomegalovirus-associated TCR beta chains recognize cytomegalovirus antigens. A later analysis reported that several top co-occurrence clusters appeared linked to parvovirus B19, influenza, CMV and Epstein-Barr virus. The authors suggested that the approach could potentially be generalized to other disease states and immunological phenotypes. The cohort was sequenced for TCR beta chains only, and without alpha or paired-chain data the features that could be detected were limited. A cluster of highly shared sequence variants was judged likely to represent a technical artifact of the sequencing pipeline. Because counts were too low, 15 to 20 rarely observed V segments, including chromosome 9 orphons, were excluded from the earlier analysis of fewer than 650 of the donors. Because HLA typing was unavailable for some donors at each locus, only the typed subset was used in association tests. A later genetic analysis reported fewer N-insertions in productive TCRs among donors in an Asian-associated ancestry cluster than the 666-donor mean. An association between a missense DCLRE1C variant and V-gene and J-gene trimming of TCR beta chains was found in a later genetic analysis and replicated in an independent cohort. Specific HLA alleles were associated with about 17,000 TCR beta sequences at a false discovery rate of 0.05 in a later analysis. The classifier was reported to diagnose cytomegalovirus status with high specificity and sensitivity in both the original and validation cohorts. Roughly uniform sequencing depth across donors was assumed in presence/absence analyses, although this assumption may not hold. The 87-base-pair reads could not distinguish some IMGT-functional V segments, including TRBV6-2 and TRBV6-3, so those segments were excluded. A further reported finding was that TCR beta sequences accurately predicted the HLA-A and HLA-B alleles for most subjects in the first cohort. The study listed approximately 150 TCR beta chains as associated with cytomegalovirus. Across donors, most TCR sequences were observed very rarely, whereas some public TCRs were present in many individuals. Immune exposure information for the cohort was limited to CMV serostatus. Correlated functional status among segregating V segments might be attributable to linkage disequilibrium, but an unknown experimental factor could not be ruled out. In a later analysis, most CMV-associated TCR beta chains were found to appear HLA-restricted, with HLA associations seemingly driven largely by CMV exposure. In a later analysis, HLA-associated TCR beta chains showed more clonal expansion and lower generation probabilities than non-associated chains that were equally common. In an earlier analysis of 500 to 650 of the donors, most TCR beta V segments appeared in productive rearrangements about 87% or about 30% of the time, broadly matching IMGT annotations. In a later analysis, TCR association rates were found to vary across HLA loci, with the most associated TCRs seen for DRB1 alleles and the fewest for HLA-C alleles.

The cohort comprised 670 or so healthy bone marrow donors. At the time of sampling, all cohort members were nominally healthy, though unrecorded immune exposures were likely present. The donor tested CMV seropositive and was one of the 289 seropositive cohort members. Each donor provided a peripheral blood sample, and peripheral blood mononuclear cells were used for TCR beta sequencing. The Qiagen DNeasy Blood Extraction Kit was used to extract genomic DNA from the blood cell samples. Trimming takes 5 bases off V and 2 bases off J; junction bases not matched to a gene: 5. There are 16 amino acids in the CDR3, from cysteine to phenylalanine inclusive. Only the CDR3 portion is preserved as DNA: 48 bases, with reading frame beginning at the first base. Looking up the germline V gene yields CDR1 SGHTA and CDR2 FQGNSA. The receptor library was made with the immunoSEQ multiplex PCR assay. The multiplex PCR relied on a mix of 60 forward primers for TCR Vbeta segments and 13 reverse primers for TCR Jbeta segments. The CDR3 region of rearranged TCR beta genes was amplified from genomic DNA with a multiplex PCR assay. Amplified TCR beta libraries were sequenced as 87-base-pair reads on the Illumina HiSeq System. Per the source publication's procedure: Across the 670 or so repertoires, a later analysis counted some 80 million unique TCR beta chains, 9.5 million to 13 million of which were shared by at least two donors. Raw reads were error-corrected and collapsed into unique sequences with a nearest-neighbor algorithm that merged closely related sequences to remove PCR and sequencing errors. V, D and J gene segments were assigned by aligning CDR3 sequences to IMGT reference sequences. Each retained sequence needed at least a six-nucleotide match to both a V gene segment and a J gene segment. Rearrangements were classified as productive when the CDR3 lacked stop codons and remained in frame with V and J, and all other rearrangements were classified as non-productive. CDR3 was defined by IMGT convention, running from the second conserved V-encoded cysteine to the conserved J-encoded phenylalanine. The earlier analysis of approximately 590 of the donors excluded any sequence lacking an unambiguous match to a single V gene segment. An earlier analysis of several hundred of the donors called V segments functional above 56.7% productive rearrangements and segregating when the between-donor standard deviation exceeded 5%. To diagnose cytomegalovirus status from the catalog of TCR beta chain sequences, a statistical classification framework was built. In a later analysis, TCR nucleotide sequences were compared against IMGT/GENE-DB human TR gene sequences so that V and J genes could be assigned. The TCRdist pipeline was used in a later analysis to assign CDR3 sequences and most-parsimonious VDJ recombination scenarios. In a later analysis, every TCR beta chain was defined by the combination of its CDR3 amino acid sequence and its V-gene family, and reads without a unique V-gene family were dropped. As a way to deal with suspected cross-contamination and a sequencing artifact, a later analysis dropped hundreds of nucleotide sequences that were highly shared and had low generation probability. In a later analysis, a clonal expansion index for each public chain was calculated from normalized within-repertoire ranks of inferred template counts. A later analysis computed generation probabilities with a VDJ recombination model fitted to out-of-frame rearrangements, and checked the results against IGoR. Hypergeometric tests were used in a later analysis to score TCR-TCR, TCR-HLA and TCR-CMV co-occurrence, with a repertoire-size bias correction applied to the TCR pairs. A later analysis estimated false discovery rates by permuting HLA or CMV assignments 20 times. In a later analysis, co-occurring TCRs were grouped using DBSCAN, with TCRdist sequence similarity added in when clustering inside HLA-allele-positive subsets. Co-occurrence clustering excluded repertoires with fewer than 30,000 or more than 120,000 public chains, plus five with anomalous nucleotide sharing. TCRdb provides this immuneACCESS table in a form limited to in-frame rearrangements. Some clones are lacking; in checked studies, under half of them reflect an unresolved V gene, and why the rest are absent is not known. V and J calls and clone size are those listed in that table; D and trimming were worked out from the DNA. The sample includes about 200,000 clones, with 79% observed a single time. The ten largest clones capture approximately 1.5% of the sample.

This chain joins TRBV7-2 to TRBJ2-1; 11 bases in between match TRBD2. Material for sequencing was PBMCs. The TCR was taken from a girl aged 5 to 17 in good health and CMV-seropositive. The sequenced DNA: TGTGCCAGCAGCCCTTATAGCGGGGGGGCCTACAATGAGCAGTTCTTC. The encoded protein is CASSPYSGGAYNEQFF.